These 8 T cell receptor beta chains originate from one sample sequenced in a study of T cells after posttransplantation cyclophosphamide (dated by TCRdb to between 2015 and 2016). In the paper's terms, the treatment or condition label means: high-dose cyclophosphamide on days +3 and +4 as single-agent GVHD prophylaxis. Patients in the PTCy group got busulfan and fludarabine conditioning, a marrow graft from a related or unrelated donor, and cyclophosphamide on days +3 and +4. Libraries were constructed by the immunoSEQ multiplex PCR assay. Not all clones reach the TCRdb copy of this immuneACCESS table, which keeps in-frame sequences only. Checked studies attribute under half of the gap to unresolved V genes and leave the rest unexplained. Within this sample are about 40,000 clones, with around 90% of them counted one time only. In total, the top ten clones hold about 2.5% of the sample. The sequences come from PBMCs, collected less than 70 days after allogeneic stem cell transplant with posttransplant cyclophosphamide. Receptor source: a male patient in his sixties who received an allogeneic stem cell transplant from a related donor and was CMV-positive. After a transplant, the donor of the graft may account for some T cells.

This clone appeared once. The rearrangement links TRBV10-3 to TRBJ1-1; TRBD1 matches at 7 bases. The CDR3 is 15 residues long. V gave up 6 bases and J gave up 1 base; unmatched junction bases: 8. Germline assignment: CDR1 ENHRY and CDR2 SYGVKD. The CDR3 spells CAISLQGPSNTEAFF. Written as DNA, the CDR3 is TGTGCCATCAGCTTACAGGGGCCTTCGAACACTGAAGCTTTCTTT.

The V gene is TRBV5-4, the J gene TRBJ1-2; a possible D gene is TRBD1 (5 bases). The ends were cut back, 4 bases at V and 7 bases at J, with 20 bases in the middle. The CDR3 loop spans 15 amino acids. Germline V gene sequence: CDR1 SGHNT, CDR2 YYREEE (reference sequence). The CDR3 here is CASSPGTEVIGGYTF. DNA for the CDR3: TGTGCCAGCAGCCCAGGGACTGAAGTTATTGGTGGCTACACCTTC. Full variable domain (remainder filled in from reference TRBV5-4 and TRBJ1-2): ETGVTQSPTHLIKTRGQQVTLRCSSQSGHNTVSWYQQALGQGPQFIFQYYREEENGRGNFPPRFSGLQFPNYSSELNVNALELDDSALYLCASSPGTEVIGGYTFGSGTRLTVV.

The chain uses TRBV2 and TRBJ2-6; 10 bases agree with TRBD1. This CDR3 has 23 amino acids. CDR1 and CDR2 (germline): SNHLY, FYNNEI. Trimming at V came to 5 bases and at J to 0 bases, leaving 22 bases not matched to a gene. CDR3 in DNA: TGTGCCAGCAGTAGCTCTCTTTTGGACAGGGGGGACCTAACATACTCTGGGGCCAACGTCCTGACTTTC. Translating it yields CASSSSLLDRGDLTYSGANVLTF.

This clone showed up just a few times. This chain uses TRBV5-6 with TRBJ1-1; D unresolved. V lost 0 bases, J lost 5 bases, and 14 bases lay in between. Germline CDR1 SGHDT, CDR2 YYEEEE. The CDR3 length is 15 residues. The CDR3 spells CASSLAAGSGTEAFF. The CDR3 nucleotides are TGTGCCAGCAGCTTGGCCGCGGGGAGTGGTACTGAAGCTTTCTTT.

The CDR3 region has the DNA TGTGCCAGCAGTAGAGCGGGGTCGGAGACCCAGTACTTC. Translated: CASSRAGSETQYF. This chain uses TRBV7-9 with TRBJ2-5; 7 bases are a match to TRBD2. V trimming: 6 bases; J trimming: 5 bases; junction bases outside the gene matches: 6. This CDR3 comprises 13 residues. Germline V gene lookup returns CDR1 SEHNR and CDR2 FQNEAQ (reference sequence).

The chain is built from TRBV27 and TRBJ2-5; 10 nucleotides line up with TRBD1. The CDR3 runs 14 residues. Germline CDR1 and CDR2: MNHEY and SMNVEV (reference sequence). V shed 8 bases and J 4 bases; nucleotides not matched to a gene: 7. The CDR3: CASGRQGAVETQYF. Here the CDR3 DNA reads TGTGCCAGCGGCAGACAGGGGGCCGTAGAGACCCAGTACTTC.

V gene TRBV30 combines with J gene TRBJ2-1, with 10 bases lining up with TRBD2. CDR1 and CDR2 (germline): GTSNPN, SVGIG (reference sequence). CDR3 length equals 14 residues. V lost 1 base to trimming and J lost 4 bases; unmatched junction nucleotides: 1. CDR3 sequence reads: CAWSGTSGYNEQFF. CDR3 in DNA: TGTGCCTGGAGTGGGACTAGCGGATACAATGAGCAGTTCTTC. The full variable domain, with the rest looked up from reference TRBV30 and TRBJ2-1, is SQTIHQWPATLVQPVGSPLSLECTVEGTSNPNLYWYRQAAGRGLQLLFYSVGIGQISSEVPQNLSASRPQDRQFILSSKKLLLSDSGFYLCAWSGTSGYNEQFFGPGTRLTVL.

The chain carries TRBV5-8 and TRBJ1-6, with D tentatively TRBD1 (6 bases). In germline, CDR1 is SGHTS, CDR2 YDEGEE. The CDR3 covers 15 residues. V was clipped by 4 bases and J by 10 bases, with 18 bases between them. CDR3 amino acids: CASSPWGGAGSPLHF. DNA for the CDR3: TGTGCCAGCAGCCCATGGGGGGGGGCCGGGTCACCCCTCCACTTT.